Shown below are 15 T cell receptor beta chains from a single sample sequenced in a study of blood T cell repertoires in COVID-19. Clones were read by immunoSEQ multiplex PCR, and TCRdb kept only the in-frame ones, dropping some. The top ten hold roughly 2% of the sample, which has 30,000 to 45,000 clones, over 60% seen once. Sequences were obtained from peripheral blood. The source of these receptors is a man aged 60 to 75 with active COVID-19.

V and J are TRBV15 and TRBJ1-4; TRBD1 is a possible D gene (6 bases). CDR3 length: 15 amino acids. V was clipped by 3 bases and J by 4 bases, with 12 bases between them. The germline V gene has CDR1 LNHNV and CDR2 YYDKDF (reference sequence). Written as DNA, the CDR3 is TGTGCCACCAGCAGTCCGGGACAAATTAATGAAAAACTGTTTTTT. Protein: CATSSPGQINEKLFF.

The chain recombines TRBV28 with TRBJ1-1; 7 bases match TRBD1. V shed 5 bases, J shed 5 bases, and the junction held 8 bases outside the gene matches. The CDR3 runs 14 residues. Germline V gene data show CDR1 as MDHEN and CDR2 as SYDVKM. The CDR3 here is CASSQGGAYTEAFF. The DNA of the CDR3 is TGTGCCAGCAGTCAAGGGGGCGCGTATACTGAAGCTTTCTTT.

The J gene is TRBJ2-5, the V gene TRBV5-1; TRBD2 matches at 11 bases. Unmatched junction bases numbered 4, after V lost 0 bases and J lost 0 bases. This CDR3 contains 17 residues. The germline V gene has CDR1 SGHRS and CDR2 YFSETQ. Written as DNA, the CDR3 is TGCGCCAGCAGCTTGGGGGCTAGCGGGGGGAACCAAGAGACCCAGTACTTC. It specifies CASSLGASGGNQETQYF.

The CDR3 is CAWSAGTSRPLQETQYF. The CDR3 nucleotides are TGTGCCTGGAGTGCCGGGACTAGCAGACCGCTCCAAGAGACCCAGTACTTC. This sequence joins TRBV30 and TRBJ2-5, with 9 bases matching TRBD2. V gave up 1 base and J gave up 1 base; unmatched junction bases: 10. This CDR3 region has 17 residues. Germline V gene sequence: CDR1 GTSNPN, CDR2 SVGIG (reference sequence).

The J gene is TRBJ1-1, the V gene TRBV5-1, with D possibly TRBD1 on 5 matching bases. In germline, CDR1 is SGHRS, CDR2 YFSETQ. The CDR3 extends over 13 amino acids. V lost 5 bases, J lost 4 bases, and 12 bases lay in between. The CDR3 loop is CASRDRGSTEAFF. CDR3 sequence (DNA): TGCGCCAGCAGAGATAGGGGTAGCACTGAAGCTTTCTTT.

The chain employs TRBV6-4 and TRBJ1-5, with a weak D call TRBD1 (5 bases). Between the trimmed V and J ends, which lost 4 bases and 3 bases, there was a span of 7 bases. CDR3 length: 13 amino acids. CDR1 is MRHNA, CDR2 SNTAGT, per germline. The CDR3 here is CASSAGSNQPQHF. CDR3 bases: TGTGCCAGCAGTGCAGGGTCCAATCAGCCCCAGCATTTT.

The genes are TRBV2 and TRBJ2-7, with D possibly matching TRBD1 (6 bases). The CDR3 extends over 12 amino acids. The germline V and J ends were trimmed by 3 bases and 3 bases, with 6 bases remaining between them. Per the germline V gene, CDR1 is SNHLY and CDR2 is FYNNEI. CDR3 protein: CASSDRGYEQYF. DNA for the CDR3: TGTGCCAGCAGTGACAGGGGCTACGAGCAGTACTTC. The full variable domain, its missing parts supplied by reference TRBV2 and TRBJ2-7, is EPEVTQTPSHQVTQMGQEVILRCVPISNHLYFYWYRQILGQKVEFLVSFYNNEISEKSEIFDDQFSVERPDGSNFTLKIRSTKLEDSAMYFCASSDRGYEQYFGPGTRLTVT.

The chain uses TRBV5-1 and TRBJ2-2; D might be TRBD2 (5 bases). Germline CDR1 and CDR2: SGHRS and YFSETQ. The CDR3 has 15 residues. V was cut by 0 bases and J by 4 bases, with 10 bases left in between. CDR3 nucleotide sequence: TGCGCCAGCAGCTTGGCGCCGGAGGTCACCGGGGAGCTGTTTTTT. Its protein is CASSLAPEVTGELFF. The full variable domain, rest sourced from reference TRBV5-1 and TRBJ2-2, is KAGVTQTPRYLIKTRGQQVTLSCSPISGHRSVSWYQQTPGQGLQFLFEYFSETQRNKGNFPGRFSGRQFSNSRSEMNVSTLELGDSALYLCASSLAPEVTGELFFGEGSRLTVL.

This clone was recorded once. The chain joins TRBV2 to TRBJ1-4, with 7 bases fitting TRBD1. Germline loops: CDR1 SNHLY, CDR2 FYNNEI. V trimming: 5 bases; J trimming: 4 bases; junction bases outside the gene matches: 7. CDR3 size: 15 residues. CDR3 nucleotides: TGTGCCAGCAGTTTTCAAGGGACAGTTAATGAAAAACTGTTTTTT. Translating gives CASSFQGTVNEKLFF. Full variable domain (rest looked up from reference TRBV2 and TRBJ1-4): EPEVTQTPSHQVTQMGQEVILRCVPISNHLYFYWYRQILGQKVEFLVSFYNNEISEKSEIFDDQFSVERPDGSNFTLKIRSTKLEDSAMYFCASSFQGTVNEKLFFGSGTQLSVL.

The chain couples TRBV11-3 to TRBJ2-2, with unresolved D. The CDR3 is 17 residues long. Trimming cost V 1 base and J 3 bases, with 15 bases left between them. Germline assignment: CDR1 SGHNT and CDR2 YENEEA. CDR3 residues: CASSLGFPGLDTGELFF. The CDR3 nucleotides read TGTGCCAGCAGCTTAGGCTTCCCCGGTTTAGACACCGGGGAGCTGTTTTTT.

This rearrangement joins TRBV28 to TRBJ2-2, with 8 bases that match TRBD2. The CDR3 covers 13 residues. CDR1 and CDR2 (germline): MDHEN, SYDVKM. In nucleotides, the CDR3 is TGTGCAACAAGCGGGAGAGGCCCCGGGGAGCTGTTTTTT. Its translation: CATSGRGPGELFF.

V and J are TRBV4-2 and TRBJ2-1; 10 nucleotides line up with TRBD1. The CDR3 runs to 13 residues. Germline CDR1 is LGHNA and CDR2 is YNFKEQ. With V trimmed by 6 bases and J by 7 bases, 3 bases remained unmatched. The CDR3 DNA sequence: TGTGCCAGCAGTCGGGACAGGGGAAATGAGCAGTTCTTC. Translated, it gives CASSRDRGNEQFF.

The chain combines TRBV7-9 with TRBJ1-2; possible D gene TRBD1, 6 bases. The CDR3 has 14 amino acids. Per germline, CDR1 SEHNR and CDR2 FQNEAQ (reference sequence). V lost 5 bases and J 0 bases, leaving 10 bases between the germline ends. The CDR3 loop reads CASSTWTANYGYTF. CDR3 nucleotides: TGTGCCAGCAGCACCTGGACAGCTAACTATGGCTACACCTTC.

This clone was observed once. This sequence joins TRBV5-1 and TRBJ2-2; D perhaps matches TRBD1 (8 bases). Germline values: CDR1 SGHRS, CDR2 YFSETQ. The CDR3 consists of 16 residues. V dropped 0 bases and J dropped 6 bases, with 15 bases sitting between them. CDR3 loop: CASSLVGQAGAGELFF. In DNA, the CDR3 is TGCGCCAGCAGCTTGGTGGGACAGGCGGGGGCCGGGGAGCTGTTTTTT.

The rearrangement links TRBV9 to TRBJ2-1; no firm D call. From germline, CDR1 is SGDLS and CDR2 YYNGEE. The CDR3 loop spans 12 amino acids. Trimming removed 3 bases at V and 9 bases at J, with 10 bases between. The CDR3 DNA is TGTGCCAGCAGCGCCGGGTCGGGTGAGCAGTTCTTC. It is translated as CASSAGSGEQFF.